This is a list of T cell receptor beta chains from one sample in a study of control samples from healthy donors and cancer patients. Profiling relied on immunoSEQ multiplex PCR, and the TCRdb table lists in-frame clones only, not all of them. The table lists about 130,000 clones, about nine tenths of them singletons. Sequenced sample: blood. All receptors derive from a woman aged 50 to 65 in good health. CDR3s include the opening cysteine and the closing phenylalanine or tryptophan. D genes are given only for firm matches.

V: TRBV7-9
D: NA
J: TRBJ1-1
CDR3: CASSLVPATEAFF

V: TRBV24-1
D: NA
J: TRBJ1-1
CDR3: CATSDRDTTEAFF

V: TRBV28
D: TRBD2
J: TRBJ2-7
CDR3: CASSLPGLAGKSYEQYF

V: TRBV5-1
D: TRBD1
J: TRBJ2-1
CDR3: CASSFWTGYNNEQFF

V: TRBV24-1
D: NA
J: TRBJ2-3
CDR3: CATSRGYSDTQYF

V: TRBV10-3
D: TRBD1
J: TRBJ2-5
CDR3: CATVQGAGETQYF

V: TRBV27
D: TRBD2
J: TRBJ2-1
CDR3: CASTLGLAGYNEQFF

V: TRBV10-3
D: NA
J: TRBJ1-6
CDR3: CATRPGRDNSPLHF

V: TRBV29-1
D: TRBD1
J: TRBJ2-5
CDR3: CSAGTGVETQYF

V: TRBV5-1
D: NA
J: TRBJ1-5
CDR3: CASSYGPNQPQHF

V: TRBV6-6
D: TRBD1
J: TRBJ2-3
CDR3: CASSSGQARGTQYF

V: TRBV6-5
D: NA
J: TRBJ2-5
CDR3: CASRRDPGTETQYF

V: TRBV6-1
D: NA
J: TRBJ2-1
CDR3: CASSFGQPVNEQFF

V: TRBV19
D: NA
J: TRBJ1-1
CDR3: CASSMSYGGANTEAFF

V: TRBV2
D: NA
J: TRBJ1-4
CDR3: CASSVGTLNEKLFF

V: TRBV28
D: TRBD1
J: TRBJ1-1
CDR3: CASSPGTGLTEAFF

V: TRBV6-5
D: NA
J: TRBJ2-7
CDR3: CASSRWGDEQYF

V: TRBV19
D: NA
J: TRBJ2-7
CDR3: CASSMGVIYSEQYF

V: TRBV12-3/TRBV12-4
D: NA
J: TRBJ2-7
CDR3: CASSRGPTYEQYF

V: TRBV28
D: NA
J: TRBJ1-2
CDR3: CASGGGYTF

V: TRBV7-9
D: TRBD1
J: TRBJ1-5
CDR3: CASSLGTGAKSGNQPQHF

V: TRBV5-1
D: NA
J: TRBJ1-4
CDR3: CASSLRRSTNEKLFF

V: TRBV5-1
D: NA
J: TRBJ2-5
CDR3: CASTWVGQETQYF

V: TRBV4-1
D: TRBD2
J: TRBJ2-5
CDR3: CASSQQRETFQETQYF

V: TRBV13
D: NA
J: TRBJ1-2
CDR3: CASSLKYNGYTF

V: TRBV28
D: TRBD2
J: TRBJ2-7
CDR3: CASSWTSGNFYEQYF

V: TRBV28
D: NA
J: TRBJ1-4
CDR3: CASSLPDREKLFF

V: TRBV29-1
D: NA
J: TRBJ1-3
CDR3: CSVAAGVGNTIYF

V: TRBV15
D: NA
J: TRBJ2-3
CDR3: CATSRDRRGSDTQYF

V: TRBV14
D: NA
J: TRBJ1-1
CDR3: CASSRPTRGWNTEAFF

V: TRBV9
D: NA
J: TRBJ2-7
CDR3: CASSVDLARPYEQYF

V: TRBV4-1
D: NA
J: TRBJ2-2
CDR3: CASSQVIAPSSGELFF

V: TRBV18
D: TRBD1
J: TRBJ1-3
CDR3: CASSPRQGAYGNTIYF

V: TRBV27
D: NA
J: TRBJ1-4
CDR3: CASTRGGATNEKLFF

V: TRBV7-9
D: NA
J: TRBJ1-1
CDR3: CASSPTSNTEAFF

V: TRBV7-9
D: NA
J: TRBJ1-3
CDR3: CASSFRERAGNTIYF

V: TRBV10-1
D: TRBD1
J: TRBJ2-1
CDR3: CASSDPGQGATGEQFF

V: TRBV10-2
D: NA
J: TRBJ1-6
CDR3: CASTQLYNSPLHF

V: TRBV6-5
D: TRBD1
J: TRBJ2-7
CDR3: CASSPQGAASYEQYF

V: TRBV5-1
D: NA
J: TRBJ1-5
CDR3: CASSRGPSNQPQHF

V: TRBV19
D: TRBD1
J: TRBJ2-5
CDR3: CASRKDRGVKETQYF

V: TRBV10-3
D: NA
J: TRBJ1-2
CDR3: CAISESRQITNYGYTF

V: TRBV7-9
D: NA
J: TRBJ2-5
CDR3: CASSFSNPRETQYF

V: TRBV21-1
D: NA
J: TRBJ2-3
CDR3: CASSGTSGGPVGDTQYF

V: TRBV18
D: NA
J: TRBJ2-4
CDR3: CASSPFKRGDKNIQYF

V: TRBV5-4
D: NA
J: TRBJ2-3
CDR3: CASSFSGDTQYF